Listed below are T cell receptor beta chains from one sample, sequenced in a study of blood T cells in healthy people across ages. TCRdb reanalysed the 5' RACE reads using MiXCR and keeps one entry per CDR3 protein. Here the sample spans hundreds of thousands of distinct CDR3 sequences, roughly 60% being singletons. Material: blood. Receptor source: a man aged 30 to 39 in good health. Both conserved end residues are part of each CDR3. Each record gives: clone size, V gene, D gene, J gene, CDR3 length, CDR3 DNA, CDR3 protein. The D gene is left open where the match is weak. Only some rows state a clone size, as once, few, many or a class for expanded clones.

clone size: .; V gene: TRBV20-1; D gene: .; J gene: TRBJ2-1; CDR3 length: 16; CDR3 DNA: TGCAGTGCTAGTGGGGCGGGTGGGAAAGGAATCAATGAGCAGTTCTTC; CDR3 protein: CSASGAGGKGINEQFF
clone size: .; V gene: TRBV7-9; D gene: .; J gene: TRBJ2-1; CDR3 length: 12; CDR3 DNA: TGTGCCAGCAGCTTAGATTCCGATGAGCAGTTCTTC; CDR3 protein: CASSLDSDEQFF
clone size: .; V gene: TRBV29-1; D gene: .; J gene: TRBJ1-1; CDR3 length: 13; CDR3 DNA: TGCAGCGCTCCCCGACGGGGATACACTGAAGCTTTCTTT; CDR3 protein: CSAPRRGYTEAFF
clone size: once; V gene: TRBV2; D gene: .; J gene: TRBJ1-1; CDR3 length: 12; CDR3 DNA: TGTGCCAGCAGTCCGTTCTCCCCAGTGGCTTTCTTT; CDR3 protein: CASSPFSPVAFF
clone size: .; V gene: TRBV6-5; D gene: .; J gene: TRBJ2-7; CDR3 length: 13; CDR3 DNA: TGTGCCAGCACCGACCGGCCCCACTACGAGCAGTACTTC; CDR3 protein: CASTDRPHYEQYF
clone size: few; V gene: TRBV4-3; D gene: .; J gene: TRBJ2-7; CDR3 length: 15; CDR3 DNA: TGCGCCAGCAGCCAGGAGGGCCCAATTACCTACGAGCAGTACTTC; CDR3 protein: CASSQEGPITYEQYF
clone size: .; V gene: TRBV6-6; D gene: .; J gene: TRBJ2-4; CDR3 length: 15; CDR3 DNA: TGTGCCAGCAGTCAGAGGGGACTAGCCAAAAACATTCAGTACTTC; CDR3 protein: CASSQRGLAKNIQYF
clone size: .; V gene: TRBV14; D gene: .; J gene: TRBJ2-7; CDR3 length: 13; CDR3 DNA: TGTGCCAGCAGCGCCCAGGTGTCGGGCGAGCAGTACTTC; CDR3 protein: CASSAQVSGEQYF
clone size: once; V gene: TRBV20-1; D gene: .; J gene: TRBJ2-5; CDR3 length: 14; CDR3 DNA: TGCAGTGTTAGAGAGGGGGGACCGGGAAAGACCCAGTACTTC; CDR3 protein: CSVREGGPGKTQYF
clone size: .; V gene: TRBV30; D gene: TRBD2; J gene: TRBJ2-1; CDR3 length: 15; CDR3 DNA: TGTGCCTGGAGTCCCGGACTAGCGGGAGGGCTTGAGCAGTTCTTC; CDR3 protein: CAWSPGLAGGLEQFF
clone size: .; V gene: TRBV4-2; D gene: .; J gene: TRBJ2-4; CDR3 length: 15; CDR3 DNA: TGTGCCAGCAGCCAATCCGTAGACTTACAAAACATTCAGTACTTC; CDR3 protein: CASSQSVDLQNIQYF
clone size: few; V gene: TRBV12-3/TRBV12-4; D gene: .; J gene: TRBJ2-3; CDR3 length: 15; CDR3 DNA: TGTGCCAGCAGTTTAGGGCCTAGCGGCACAGATACGCAGTATTTT; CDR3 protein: CASSLGPSGTDTQYF
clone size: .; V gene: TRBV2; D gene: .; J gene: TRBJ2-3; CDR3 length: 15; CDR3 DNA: TGTGCCAGCAGCCCTACCGGCCCGGAGGCAGATACGCAGTATTTT; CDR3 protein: CASSPTGPEADTQYF
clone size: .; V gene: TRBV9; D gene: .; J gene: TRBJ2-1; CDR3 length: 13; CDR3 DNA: TGTGCCAGCAGCTCCAGGACCGAAAATGAGCAGTTCTTC; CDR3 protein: CASSSRTENEQFF
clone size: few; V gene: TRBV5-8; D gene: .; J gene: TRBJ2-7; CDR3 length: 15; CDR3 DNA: TGTGCCAGCAGCTTGGCCTGGACGGGAAGCTACGAGCAGTACTTC; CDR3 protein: CASSLAWTGSYEQYF
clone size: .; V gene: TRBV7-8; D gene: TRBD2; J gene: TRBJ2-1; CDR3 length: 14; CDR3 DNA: TGTGCCAGCAGCCTTAGCGGGAGGGCCAATGAGCAGTTCTTC; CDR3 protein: CASSLSGRANEQFF
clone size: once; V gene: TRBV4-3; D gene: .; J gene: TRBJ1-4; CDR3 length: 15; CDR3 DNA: TGCGCCAGCAGCCAAGATCTGGCAGAGGGGGAAAAACTGTTTTTT; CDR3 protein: CASSQDLAEGEKLFF
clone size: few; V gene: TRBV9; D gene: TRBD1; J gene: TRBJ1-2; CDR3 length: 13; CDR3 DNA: TGTGCCAGCAGCGGCGGACAGGGCGATGGCTACACCTTC; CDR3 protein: CASSGGQGDGYTF
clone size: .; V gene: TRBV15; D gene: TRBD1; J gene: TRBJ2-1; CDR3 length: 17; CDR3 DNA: TGTGCCACCAGCGAGGACAGGGGGACGGTCCTGGCTGGGGAGCAGTTCTTC; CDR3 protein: CATSEDRGTVLAGEQFF
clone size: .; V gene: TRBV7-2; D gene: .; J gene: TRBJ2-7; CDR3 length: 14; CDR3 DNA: TGTGCCAGCAGCTTAGTACAGGGAAATTACGAGCAGTACTTC; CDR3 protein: CASSLVQGNYEQYF
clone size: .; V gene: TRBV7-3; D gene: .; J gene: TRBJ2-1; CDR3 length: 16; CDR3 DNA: TGTGCCAGCAGCTTAGGCCCCCAAATAGGCTACAATGAGCAGTTCTTC; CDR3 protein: CASSLGPQIGYNEQFF
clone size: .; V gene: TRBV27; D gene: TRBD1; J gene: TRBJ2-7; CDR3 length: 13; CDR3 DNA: TGTGCCAGCAGACCGACAGGGTGGTACGAGCAGTACTTC; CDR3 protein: CASRPTGWYEQYF
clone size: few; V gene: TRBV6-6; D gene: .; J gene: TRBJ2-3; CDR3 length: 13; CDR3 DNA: TGTGCCAGCAGTTTGACCATGTCAGATACGCAGTATTTT; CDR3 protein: CASSLTMSDTQYF
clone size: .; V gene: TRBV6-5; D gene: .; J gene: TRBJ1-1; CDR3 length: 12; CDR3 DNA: TGTGCCAGCAGTTACGGAGCGAATGAAGCTTTCTTT; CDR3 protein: CASSYGANEAFF
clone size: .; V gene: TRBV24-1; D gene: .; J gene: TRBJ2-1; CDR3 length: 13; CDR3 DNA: TGTGCCACCGGGGGACCCCAATACAATGAGCAGTTCTTC; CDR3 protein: CATGGPQYNEQFF
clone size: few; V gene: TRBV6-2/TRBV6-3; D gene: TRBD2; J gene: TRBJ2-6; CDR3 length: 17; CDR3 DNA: TGTGCCAGCAATCCGGGACTAGTGGTCCCTGGGGCCAACGTCCTGACTTTC; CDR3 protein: CASNPGLVVPGANVLTF
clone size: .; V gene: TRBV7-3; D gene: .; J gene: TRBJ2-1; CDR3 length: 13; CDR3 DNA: TGTGCCAGCAGCTCCCTTTACTCCAATGAGCAGTTCTTC; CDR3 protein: CASSSLYSNEQFF
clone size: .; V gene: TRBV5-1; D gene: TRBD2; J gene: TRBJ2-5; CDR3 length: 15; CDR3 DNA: TGTGCCAGCAGCTTCGGACTAGCGGGAGTTGAGACCCAGTACTTC; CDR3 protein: CASSFGLAGVETQYF
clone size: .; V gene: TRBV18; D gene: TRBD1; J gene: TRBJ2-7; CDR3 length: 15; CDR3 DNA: TGTGCCAGCTCCCCTACAGAAGGGGGCCCTCGCGAGCAGTACTTC; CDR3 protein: CASSPTEGGPREQYF
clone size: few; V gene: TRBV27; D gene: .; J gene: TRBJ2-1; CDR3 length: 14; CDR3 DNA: TGTGCCAGCAGTTTACAGGGTTCCTACAATGAGCAGTTCTTC; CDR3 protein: CASSLQGSYNEQFF
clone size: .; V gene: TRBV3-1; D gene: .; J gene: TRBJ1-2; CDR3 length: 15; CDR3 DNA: TGTGCCAGCAGCCAAACAGGGCGGGGAGACTATGGCTACACCTTC; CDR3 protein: CASSQTGRGDYGYTF